This TCR beta chain was found in a study of blood T cells in healthy people across ages. Together with a sample-barcoded 5' primer, a J-beta primer mix was included in a second PCR lasting about 7 to 11 cycles. Researchers report that a template-switch adaptor with 12 random nucleotides tagged each cDNA molecule. TCRdb called the 5' RACE reads again in MiXCR, with one record for every CDR3 protein. The sample records 1.4 million to 1.5 million distinct CDR3 sequences, approximately 40% being singletons. The CDR3 is 14 residues long. CDR1 SGHRS and CDR2 YFSETQ come from the germline V gene. Trimming pared 2 bases from V and 8 bases from J, leaving 16 bases between. Every donor provided ten milliliters of peripheral blood.

This chain connects TRBV5-1 to TRBJ1-2; D might be TRBD1 (5 bases). The sample taken for sequencing was blood. This clonotype originated in a woman aged 18-29 years in good health. Here the CDR3 DNA reads TGCGCCAGCAGCTTACGGGGCACGGGGGAAGGCTACACCTTC. Translated, it gives CASSLRGTGEGYTF.